This T cell receptor beta chain was obtained from a study of blood T cell repertoires in COVID-19. Overall study context: Sites across the United States, Italy and Spain contributed samples from acute and convalescent COVID-19. T cells, B-cell-depleted T cells, or PBMCs provided the cDNA or gDNA that served as material.

The CDR3 runs to 16 residues. V was pared by 4 bases and J by 3 bases, with 19 bases between. From germline, CDR1 is SGHRS and CDR2 YFSETQ. Original processing methods: Scientists estimated how many nucleated cells there were by amplifying reference gene primers. Produced via immunoSEQ multiplex PCR; TCRdb's table is partial and in-frame only. The D gene and trimming were derived from the DNA, and the V and J assignments and clone size from that table. The data contain 200,000 to 250,000 clones, about 86% of them singletons. V and J are TRBV5-1 and TRBJ1-2, with D maybe TRBD1 (6 bases). Specimen: peripheral blood. This TCR came from a man in his late teens or twenties with active or convalescent COVID-19. The CDR3 DNA follows: TGCGCCAGCAGCCCAAAACATCCCCCAGGGGACTATGGCTACACCTTC. Translating it yields CASSPKHPPGDYGYTF. The full variable domain, with the rest looked up from reference TRBV5-1 and TRBJ1-2, is KAGVTQTPRYLIKTRGQQVTLSCSPISGHRSVSWYQQTPGQGLQFLFEYFSETQRNKGNFPGRFSGRQFSNSRSEMNVSTLELGDSALYLCASSPKHPPGDYGYTFGSGTRLTVV.